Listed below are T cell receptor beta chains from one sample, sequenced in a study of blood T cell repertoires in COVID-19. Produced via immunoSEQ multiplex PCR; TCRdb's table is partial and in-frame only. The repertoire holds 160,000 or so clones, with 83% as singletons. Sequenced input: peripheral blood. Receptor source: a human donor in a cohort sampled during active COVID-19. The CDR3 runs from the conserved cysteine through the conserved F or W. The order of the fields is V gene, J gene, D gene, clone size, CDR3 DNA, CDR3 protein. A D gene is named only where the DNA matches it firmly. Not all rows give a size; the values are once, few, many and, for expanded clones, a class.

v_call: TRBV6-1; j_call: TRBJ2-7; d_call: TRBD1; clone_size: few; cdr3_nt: TGTGCCAGCAGTGAAGGCAGGGGGTTCTACGAGCAGTACTTC; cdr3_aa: CASSEGRGFYEQYF
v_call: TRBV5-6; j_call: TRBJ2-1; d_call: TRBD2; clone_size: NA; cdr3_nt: TGTGCCAGCAGCTTCGGGACTAGCGGGAGTCATGAGCAGTTCTTC; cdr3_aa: CASSFGTSGSHEQFF
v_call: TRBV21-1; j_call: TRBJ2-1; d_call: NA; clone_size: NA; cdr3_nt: TGTGCCAGCAGCAACCGAAAAGGACTAGCGGGGGGTGAGCAGTTCTTC; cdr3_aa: CASSNRKGLAGGEQFF
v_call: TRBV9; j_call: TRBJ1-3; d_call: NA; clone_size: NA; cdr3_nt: TGTGCCAGCAGCGTTGGGAACGGGATTGGAAACACCATATATTTT; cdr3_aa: CASSVGNGIGNTIYF
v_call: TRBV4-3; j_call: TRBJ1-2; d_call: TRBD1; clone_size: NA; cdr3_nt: TGCGCCAGCAGCCAAGATATATCCACAGGGGGGTATGGCTACACCTTC; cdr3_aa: CASSQDISTGGYGYTF
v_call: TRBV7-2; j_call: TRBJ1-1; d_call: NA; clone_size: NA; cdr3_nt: TGTGCCAGCAGCCCAACCCCGGGGAACACTGAAGCTTTCTTT; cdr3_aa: CASSPTPGNTEAFF
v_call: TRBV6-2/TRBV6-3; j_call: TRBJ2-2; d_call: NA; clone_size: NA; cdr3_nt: TGTGCCAGCAGTTATGAAAAGGAGGACACCGGGGAGCTGTTTTTT; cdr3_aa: CASSYEKEDTGELFF
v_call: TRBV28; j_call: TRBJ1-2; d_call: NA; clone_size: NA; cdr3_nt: TGTGCCAGCAGTTCTGGGGGCCCCAACTATGGCTACACCTTC; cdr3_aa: CASSSGGPNYGYTF
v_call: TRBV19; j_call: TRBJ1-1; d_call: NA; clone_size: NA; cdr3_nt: TGTGCCAGTAGTATAGATGGAGGTAACACTGAAGCTTTCTTT; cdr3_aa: CASSIDGGNTEAFF
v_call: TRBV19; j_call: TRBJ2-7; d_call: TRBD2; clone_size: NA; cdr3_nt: TGTGCCAGTAGTACCCGGACTAGCGGGAGTGGCGAGCAGTACTTC; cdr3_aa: CASSTRTSGSGEQYF
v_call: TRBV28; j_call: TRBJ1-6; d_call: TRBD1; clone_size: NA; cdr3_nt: TGTGCCAGCAGTTTCGCAACAGGGGGGAATAATTCACCCCTCCACTTT; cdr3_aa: CASSFATGGNNSPLHF
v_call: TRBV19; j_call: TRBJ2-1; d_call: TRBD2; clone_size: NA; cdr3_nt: TGTGCCAGTAGTGGCCTGGGGGGGAGCTCCTACAATGAGCAGTTCTTC; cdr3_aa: CASSGLGGSSYNEQFF
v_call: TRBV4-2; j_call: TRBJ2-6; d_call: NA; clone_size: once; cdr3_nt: TGTGCCAGCAGCCCCCCCACCCAGTACTCTGGGGCCAACGTCCTGACTTTC; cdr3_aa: CASSPPTQYSGANVLTF
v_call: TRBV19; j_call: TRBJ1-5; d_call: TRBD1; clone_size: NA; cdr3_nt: TGTGCCAGTAGTATTGCAGGGGGGAATCAGCCCCAGCATTTT; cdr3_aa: CASSIAGGNQPQHF
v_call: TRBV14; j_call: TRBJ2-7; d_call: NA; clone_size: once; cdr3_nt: TGTGCCAGCAGCCAATACCGGGACACTTCCTACGAGCAGTACTTC; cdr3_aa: CASSQYRDTSYEQYF
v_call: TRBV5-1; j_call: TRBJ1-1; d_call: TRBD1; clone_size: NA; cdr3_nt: TGCGCCAGCAGCTACGGACAGGGATCGTCACTGACGAACACTGAAGCTTTCTTT; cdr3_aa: CASSYGQGSSLTNTEAFF
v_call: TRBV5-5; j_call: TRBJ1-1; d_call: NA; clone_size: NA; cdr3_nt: TGTGCCAGCAGCATGACTAGAGCTGAAGCTTTCTTT; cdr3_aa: CASSMTRAEAFF
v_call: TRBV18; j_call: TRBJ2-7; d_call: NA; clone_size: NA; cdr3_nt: TGTGCCAGCTCACCGGGACTAGGGGGCCACGAGCAGTACTTC; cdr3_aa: CASSPGLGGHEQYF
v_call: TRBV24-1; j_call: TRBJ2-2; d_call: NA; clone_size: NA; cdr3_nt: TGTGCCACCAGTGACACAGGGAGTGCCGGGGAGCTGTTTTTT; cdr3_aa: CATSDTGSAGELFF
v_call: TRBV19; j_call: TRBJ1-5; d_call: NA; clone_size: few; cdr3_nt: TGTGCCAGTCGAGAAACAGCTTTCCAAGCCTACGTTAGCAATCAGCCCCAGCATTTT; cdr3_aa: CASRETAFQAYVSNQPQHF
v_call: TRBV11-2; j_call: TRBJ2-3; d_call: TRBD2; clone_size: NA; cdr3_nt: TGTGCCAGCAGAAGCCCGGGACTAGCGGGGGTCGGCACAGATACGCAGTATTTT; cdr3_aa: CASRSPGLAGVGTDTQYF
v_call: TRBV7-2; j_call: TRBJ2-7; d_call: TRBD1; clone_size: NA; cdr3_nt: TGTGCCAGCAGCTTACTGGGACAGGGTTCTGACGAGCAGTACTTC; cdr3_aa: CASSLLGQGSDEQYF
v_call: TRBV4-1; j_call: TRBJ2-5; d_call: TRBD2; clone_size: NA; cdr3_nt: TGCGCCAGCAGCCAAGGGGAGGGTCTTCGGGAGACCCAGTACTTC; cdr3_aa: CASSQGEGLRETQYF
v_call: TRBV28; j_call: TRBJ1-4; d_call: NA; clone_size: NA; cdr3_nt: TGTGCCAGCAGGCCCGGAGGCGTTGGAGAAAAACTGTTTTTT; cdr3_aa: CASRPGGVGEKLFF
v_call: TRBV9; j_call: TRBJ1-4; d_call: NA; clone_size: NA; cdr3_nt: TGTGCCAGCAGCTCGGGGGGACTGTATGAAAAACTGTTTTTT; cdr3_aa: CASSSGGLYEKLFF
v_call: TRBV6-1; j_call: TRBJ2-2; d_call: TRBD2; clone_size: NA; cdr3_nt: TGTGCCAGCAGTGGACTAAAAGCGGGATGGCTCACCGGGGAGCTGTTTTTT; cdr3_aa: CASSGLKAGWLTGELFF
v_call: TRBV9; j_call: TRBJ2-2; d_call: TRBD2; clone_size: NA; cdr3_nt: TGTGCCAGCAGCGTAGGCCCTAGCGGGAGGGCCGGGGAGCTGTTTTTT; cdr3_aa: CASSVGPSGRAGELFF
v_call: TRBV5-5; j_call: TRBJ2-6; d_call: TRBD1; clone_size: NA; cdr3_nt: TGTGCCAGCAGCGAGGGACAGGGGAAAGGTGGGGCCAACGTCCTGACTTTC; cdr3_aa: CASSEGQGKGGANVLTF
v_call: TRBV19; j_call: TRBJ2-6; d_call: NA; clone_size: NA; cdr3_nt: TGTGCCAGTAGTATGAAGAGTTTCCGCTCTGGGGCCAACGTCCTGACTTTC; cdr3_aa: CASSMKSFRSGANVLTF
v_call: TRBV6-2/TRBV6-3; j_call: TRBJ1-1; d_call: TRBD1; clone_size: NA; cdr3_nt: TGTGCCAGCAGTTTAGGGGGCGAGGGAACTGAAGCTTTCTTT; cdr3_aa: CASSLGGEGTEAFF
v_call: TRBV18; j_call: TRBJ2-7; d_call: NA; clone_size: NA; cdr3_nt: TGTGCCAGCTCACCAAGACAACCCTACGAGCAGTACTTC; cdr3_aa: CASSPRQPYEQYF